One sample yielded the 19 T cell receptor beta chains listed below, sequenced in a study of blood T cell repertoires in COVID-19. TCRdb's copy holds only in-frame clones and misses some; the assay was immunoSEQ multiplex PCR. The sample lists 200,000 to 250,000 clones; 88% were seen once. The sequencing sample was made of peripheral blood. The receptors were gathered from a man aged 18 to 29 with active or convalescent COVID-19.

This rearrangement joins TRBV7-2 to TRBJ1-2; TRBD1 matches at 9 bases. V lost 3 bases and J lost 9; bases outside the gene matches: 2. This CDR3 region has 12 residues. In germline, CDR1 is SGHTA, CDR2 FQGNSA. The CDR3, as DNA: TGTGCCAGCAGCTTGGGACAGGGCCGCTACACCTTC. This codes for CASSLGQGRYTF.

This chain connects TRBV19 to TRBJ1-3; no definite D call. The V end was cut by 3 bases, the J end by 2 bases, with 11 bases between. Germline CDR1 is LNHDA and CDR2 is SQIVND (reference sequence). The CDR3 consists of 15 residues. This CDR3 reads CASSIGPGTGNTIYF. CDR3 sequence (DNA): TGTGCCAGTAGTATCGGTCCGGGGACTGGAAACACCATATATTTT.

The rearrangement links TRBV7-8 to TRBJ2-7; the D gene is possibly TRBD2 (6 bases). This CDR3 contains 14 residues. The ends were cut back, 7 bases at V and 5 bases at J, with 18 bases in the middle. Germline V gene lookup returns CDR1 SGHVS and CDR2 FQNEAQ. In DNA, the CDR3 is TGTGCCAGCACCTTCGCGGGAACGGGGAACGAGCAGTACTTC. Amino acid sequence: CASTFAGTGNEQYF. The whole variable domain, remainder taken from reference TRBV7-8 and TRBJ2-7, is GAGVSQSPRYKVAKRGQDVALRCDPISGHVSLFWYQQALGQGPEFLTYFQNEAQLDKSGLPSDRFFAERPEGSVSTLKIQRTQQEDSAVYLCASTFAGTGNEQYFGPGTRLTVT.

V is TRBV30 and J is TRBJ1-5; D is undetermined. Germline V gene data show CDR1 as GTSNPN and CDR2 as SVGIG (reference sequence). The length of the CDR3 is 13 residues. The V end lost 2 bases, the J end lost 2 bases, and 7 bases lay between the germline ends. DNA of the CDR3: TGTGCCTGGAGTCCGCAGGGCAATCAGCCCCAGCATTTT. This encodes CAWSPQGNQPQHF.

This clone appeared a single time. The genes are TRBV10-3 and TRBJ1-2; TRBD1 matches at 7 bases. Per the germline V gene, CDR1 is ENHRY and CDR2 is SYGVKD. V was clipped by 4 bases and J by 1 base; unmatched bases: 6. The CDR3 covers 15 residues. The CDR3 protein is CAISGGDRNNYGYTF. The CDR3 DNA is TGTGCCATCAGTGGGGGGGACAGAAATAACTATGGCTACACCTTC.

CDR3 in DNA: TGTGCCAGCAGTTTAACGGGGACCTACAATGAGCAGTTCTTC. This gives the protein CASSLTGTYNEQFF. The chain uses TRBV6-5 and TRBJ2-1, with D possibly matching TRBD2 (5 bases). Germline CDR1 is MNHEY and CDR2 is SVGAGI. Trimming took off 4 bases at V and 2 bases at J, with 9 bases between the two ends. This CDR3 has 14 amino acids.

In this sample, this clone turned up once. The V call is TRBV5-1, the J call TRBJ2-2, with D unresolved. CDR3 length: 13 residues. CDR1 SGHRS and CDR2 YFSETQ come from the germline V gene. The V gene lost 2 bases and the J gene lost 5 bases, with 7 bases spanning the gap. The DNA of the CDR3 is TGCGCCAGCAGCTTTACGCGGACCGGGGAGCTGTTTTTT. Its protein product is CASSFTRTGELFF.

J is TRBJ1-5 and V is TRBV19; no definite D call. The CDR3 contains 12 residues. Germline V gene data show CDR1 as LNHDA and CDR2 as SQIVND (reference sequence). The V end was cut by 6 bases, the J end by 6 bases, with 9 bases between. The CDR3 bases are TGTGCCAGTAGGCGAACTGCTCAGCCCCAGCATTTT. Translated: CASRRTAQPQHF.

The chain combines TRBV6-4 with TRBJ1-6; D perhaps matches TRBD1 (6 bases). Deletions cut 3 bases from V and 7 bases from J, with 10 bases between. Germline values: CDR1 MRHNA, CDR2 SNTAGT. This CDR3 has 14 amino acids. CDR3 DNA sequence: TGTGCCAGCAGTGAAGGGGGGGCGAATTCACCCCTCCACTTT. It specifies CASSEGGANSPLHF.

This clone was observed a single time. The chain uses TRBV10-3 and TRBJ1-2; D perhaps matches TRBD1 (5 bases). Trimming left V 1 base short and J 4 bases short, with 7 bases between. The germline V gene encodes CDR1 ENHRY and CDR2 SYGVKD. This CDR3 region has 13 residues. The CDR3 coding sequence is TGTGCCATCAGTGAGTTACAGGCCTATGGCTACACCTTC. Encoded protein: CAISELQAYGYTF.

This chain links TRBV28 with TRBJ2-1; 8 bases align to TRBD2. This CDR3 spans 15 amino acids. Germline V CDR1 and CDR2: MDHEN, SYDVKM. Losses at the gene ends were 6 bases for V and 4 bases for J; bases not matched to a gene: 8. The CDR3 coding sequence is TGTGCCAGCAGATTTAGCGGGGTGGGGTACAATGAGCAGTTCTTC. Translating gives CASRFSGVGYNEQFF.

V is TRBV29-1 and J is TRBJ2-3; D perhaps matches TRBD2 (6 bases). Germline lookup yields CDR1 SQVTM and CDR2 ANQGSEA. The V end lost 2 bases, the J end lost 3 bases, and 12 bases lay between the germline ends. The CDR3 sequence is 14 residues long. CDR3 amino acids: CSVETGTVTDTQYF. DNA of the CDR3: TGCAGCGTTGAAACCGGGACTGTGACAGATACGCAGTATTTT.

This clone is a singleton in its sample. The genes are TRBV27 and TRBJ2-2, with TRBD1 identical over 7 bases. CDR1 is MNHEY and CDR2 is SMNVEV in the germline V gene (reference sequence). There are 15 residues in the CDR3. V lost 3 bases and J lost 2; bases outside the gene matches: 3. The CDR3 DNA reads TGTGCCAGCAGTTTCGGGACAGCTAACACCGGGGAGCTGTTTTTT. It translates to CASSFGTANTGELFF.

The chain joins TRBV28 to TRBJ2-1, with 9 bases lining up with TRBD2. This CDR3 has 15 residues. The V gene's germline CDR1 is MDHEN and CDR2 SYDVKM. V dropped 7 bases and J dropped 3; count of bases not matched to a gene: 7. CDR3 residues: CASTVGLAYYNEQFF. CDR3 in DNA: TGTGCCAGCACCGTGGGACTAGCCTACTACAATGAGCAGTTCTTC. The whole variable domain, filled in from reference TRBV28 and TRBJ2-1, reads DVKVTQSSRYLVKRTGEKVFLECVQDMDHENMFWYRQDPGLGLRLIYFSYDVKMKEKGDIPEGYSVSREKKERFSLILESASTNQTSMYLCASTVGLAYYNEQFFGPGTRLTVL.

This CDR3 is CASSPSQDFAGNTIYF. CDR3 sequence (DNA): TGTGCCAGCTCACCAAGCCAGGATTTCGCGGGAAACACCATATATTTT. The V and J genes are TRBV18 and TRBJ1-3; D remains ambiguous. Trimming removed 2 bases at V and 4 bases at J, with 15 bases between. The CDR3 is made up of 16 amino acids. Germline V lookup: CDR1 KGHSH, CDR2 LQKENI.

The chain links TRBV6-5 to TRBJ1-2, with D possibly matching TRBD1 (6 bases). The CDR3 runs to 15 residues. Germline V lookup: CDR1 MNHEY, CDR2 SVGAGI. Trimming removed 0 bases from V and 3 bases from J, with 11 bases in between. In DNA form, the CDR3 reads TGTGCCAGCAGTTACTCGATTCCAGGGGACTATGGCTACACCTTC. Its translation is CASSYSIPGDYGYTF.

The rearrangement joins TRBV9 to TRBJ2-7, with TRBD1 matching over 9 bases. The CDR3 spans 14 residues. Germline CDR1 reads SGDLS; CDR2 reads YYNGEE. Losses at the gene ends were 3 bases for V and 6 bases for J; bases not matched to a gene: 7. CDR3 bases: TGTGCCAGCAGCGGACAGGGGGATACTGGCGAGCAGTACTTC. Translation gives CASSGQGDTGEQYF.

The gene calls are TRBV18 and TRBJ1-1, with D maybe TRBD1 (6 bases). The CDR3 has 14 residues. Germline V CDR1 and CDR2: KGHSH, LQKENI. V dropped 3 bases and J dropped 6 bases, with 14 bases sitting between them. The CDR3 loop reads CASSPGQRGAEAFF. CDR3 bases: TGTGCCAGCTCACCGGGACAAAGGGGAGCTGAAGCTTTCTTT.

The chain recombines TRBV2 with TRBJ1-5; possible D gene TRBD1, 5 bases. V was pared by 8 bases and J by 4 bases, with 12 bases between. Germline V gives CDR1 SNHLY, CDR2 FYNNEI. This CDR3 has 13 residues. The CDR3 here is CASQDTSNQPQHF. CDR3 nucleotides: TGTGCCAGCCAGGACACCTCTAATCAGCCCCAGCATTTT.